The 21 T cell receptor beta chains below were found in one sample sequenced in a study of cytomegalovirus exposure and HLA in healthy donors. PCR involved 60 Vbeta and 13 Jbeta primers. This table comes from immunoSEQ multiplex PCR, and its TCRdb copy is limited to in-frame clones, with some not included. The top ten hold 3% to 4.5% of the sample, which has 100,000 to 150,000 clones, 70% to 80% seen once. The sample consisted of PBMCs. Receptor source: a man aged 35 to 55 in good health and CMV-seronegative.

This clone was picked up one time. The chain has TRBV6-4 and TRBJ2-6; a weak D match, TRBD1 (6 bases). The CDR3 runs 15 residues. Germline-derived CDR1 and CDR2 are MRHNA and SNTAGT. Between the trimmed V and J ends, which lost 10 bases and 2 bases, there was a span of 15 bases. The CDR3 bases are TGTGCCACCAAGTCAGGGGCGGCTGGGGCCAACGTCCTGACTTTC. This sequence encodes CATKSGAAGANVLTF.

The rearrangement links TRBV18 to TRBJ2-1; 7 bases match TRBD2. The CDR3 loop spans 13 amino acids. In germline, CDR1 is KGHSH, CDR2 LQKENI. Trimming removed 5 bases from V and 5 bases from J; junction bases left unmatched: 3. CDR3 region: CASSSGVDNEQFF. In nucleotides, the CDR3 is TGTGCCAGCTCAAGCGGGGTAGACAATGAGCAGTTCTTC.

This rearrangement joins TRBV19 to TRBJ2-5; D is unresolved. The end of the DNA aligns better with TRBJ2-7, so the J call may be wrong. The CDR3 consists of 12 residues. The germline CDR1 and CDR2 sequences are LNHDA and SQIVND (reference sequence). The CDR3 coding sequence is TGTGCCAGCTCCGGTAGCCCCTACGAGCAGTACTTC. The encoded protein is CASSGSPYEQYF.

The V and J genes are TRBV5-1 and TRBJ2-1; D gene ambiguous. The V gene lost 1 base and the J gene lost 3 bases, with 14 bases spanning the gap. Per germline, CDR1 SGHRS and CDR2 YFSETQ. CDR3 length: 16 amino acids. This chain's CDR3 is CASSLSTLTVYNEQFF. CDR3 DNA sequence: TGCGCCAGCAGCTTGTCGACACTGACGGTCTACAATGAGCAGTTCTTC.

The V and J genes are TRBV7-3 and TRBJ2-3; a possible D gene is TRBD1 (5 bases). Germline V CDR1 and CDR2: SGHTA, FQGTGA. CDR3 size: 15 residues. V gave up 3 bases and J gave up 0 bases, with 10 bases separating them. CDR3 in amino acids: CASSLGPHSTDTQYF. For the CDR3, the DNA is TGTGCCAGCAGCTTGGGGCCCCACAGCACAGATACGCAGTATTTT.

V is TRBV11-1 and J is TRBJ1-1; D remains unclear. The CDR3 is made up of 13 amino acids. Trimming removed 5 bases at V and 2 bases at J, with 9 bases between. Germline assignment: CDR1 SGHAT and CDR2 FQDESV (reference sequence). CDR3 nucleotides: TGTGCCAGCAGCCCAAATGTCAACACTGAAGCTTTCTTT. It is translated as CASSPNVNTEAFF.

This chain's CDR3 is CASSIAGDMRPQHF. The CDR3 DNA follows: TGTGCCAGTAGTATCGCAGGGGACATGAGGCCCCAGCATTTT. V gene TRBV19 combines with J gene TRBJ1-5; TRBD1 might be the D (6 bases). V was pared by 3 bases and J by 9 bases, with 15 bases between. There are 14 residues in the CDR3. CDR1 is LNHDA and CDR2 is SQIVND in the germline V gene (reference sequence).

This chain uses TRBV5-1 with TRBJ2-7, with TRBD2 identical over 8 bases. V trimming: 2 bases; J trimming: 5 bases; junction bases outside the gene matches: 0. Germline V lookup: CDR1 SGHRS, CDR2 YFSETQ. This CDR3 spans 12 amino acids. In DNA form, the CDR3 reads TGCGCCAGCAGCTTAGCGGGGGACGAGCAGTACTTC. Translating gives CASSLAGDEQYF.

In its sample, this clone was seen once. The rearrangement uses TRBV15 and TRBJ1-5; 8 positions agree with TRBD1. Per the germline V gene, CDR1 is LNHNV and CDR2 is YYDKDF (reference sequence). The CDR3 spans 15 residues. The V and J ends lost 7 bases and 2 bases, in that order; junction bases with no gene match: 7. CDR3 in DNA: TGTGCCACCACCCGCGGACAGGGAGGCAATCAGCCCCAGCATTTT. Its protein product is CATTRGQGGNQPQHF. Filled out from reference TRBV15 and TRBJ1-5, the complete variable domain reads DAMVIQNPRYQVTQFGKPVTLSCSQTLNHNVMYWYQQKSSQAPKLLFHYYDKDFNNEADTPDNFQSRRPNTSFCFLDIRSPGLGDTAMYLCATTRGQGGNQPQHFGDGTRLSIL.

CDR3 in amino acids: CASSLFGGQAYEQYF. CDR3 nucleotide sequence: TGCGCCAGCAGCTTGTTTGGGGGACAGGCCTACGAGCAGTACTTC. The V gene is TRBV5-1, the J gene TRBJ2-7; 8 bases map to TRBD1. Trimming cost V 1 base and J 2 bases; bases outside gene matches: 5. This CDR3 region has 15 residues. Looked up from germline, CDR1 is SGHRS and CDR2 is YFSETQ. Combining the CDR3 with reference TRBV5-1 and TRBJ2-7 gives the whole variable domain KAGVTQTPRYLIKTRGQQVTLSCSPISGHRSVSWYQQTPGQGLQFLFEYFSETQRNKGNFPGRFSGRQFSNSRSEMNVSTLELGDSALYLCASSLFGGQAYEQYFGPGTRLTVT.

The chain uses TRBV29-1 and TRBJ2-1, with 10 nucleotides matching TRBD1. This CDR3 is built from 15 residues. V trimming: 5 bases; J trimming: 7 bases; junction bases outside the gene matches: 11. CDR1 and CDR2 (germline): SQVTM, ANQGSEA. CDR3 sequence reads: CSVMAGDRGRNEQFF. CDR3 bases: TGCAGCGTTATGGCTGGGGACAGGGGCAGGAATGAGCAGTTCTTC.

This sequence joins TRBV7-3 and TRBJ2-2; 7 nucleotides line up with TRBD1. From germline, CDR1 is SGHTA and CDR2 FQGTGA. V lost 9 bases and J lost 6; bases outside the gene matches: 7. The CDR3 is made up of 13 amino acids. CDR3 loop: CASRQGRAGELFF. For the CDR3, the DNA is TGTGCCAGTCGACAGGGAAGGGCCGGGGAGCTGTTTTTT.

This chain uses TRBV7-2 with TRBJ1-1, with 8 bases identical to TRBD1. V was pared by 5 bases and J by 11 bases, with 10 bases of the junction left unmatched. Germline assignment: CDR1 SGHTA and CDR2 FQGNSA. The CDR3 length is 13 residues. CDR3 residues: CASSPRQGFGAFF. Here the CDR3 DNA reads TGTGCCAGCAGCCCTCGACAGGGGTTTGGGGCTTTCTTT.

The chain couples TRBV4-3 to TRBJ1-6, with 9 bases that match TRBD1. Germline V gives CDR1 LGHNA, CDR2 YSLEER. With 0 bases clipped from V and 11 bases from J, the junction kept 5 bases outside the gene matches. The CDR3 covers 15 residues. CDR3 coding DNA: TGCGCCAGCAGCCAAGACGGGACAGGGTATCCACCCCTCCACTTT. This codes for CASSQDGTGYPPLHF.

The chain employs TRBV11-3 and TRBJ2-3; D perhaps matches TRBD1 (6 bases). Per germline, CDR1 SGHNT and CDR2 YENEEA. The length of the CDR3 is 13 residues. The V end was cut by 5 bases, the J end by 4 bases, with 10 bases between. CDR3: CASSIRGPDTQYF. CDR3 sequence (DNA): TGTGCCAGCAGCATCAGGGGCCCAGATACGCAGTATTTT.

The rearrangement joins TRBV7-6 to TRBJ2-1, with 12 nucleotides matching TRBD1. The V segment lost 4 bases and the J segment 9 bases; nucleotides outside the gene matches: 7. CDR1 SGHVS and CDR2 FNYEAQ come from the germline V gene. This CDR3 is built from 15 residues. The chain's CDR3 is CASSSPGQGAVEQFF. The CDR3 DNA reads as TGTGCCAGCAGCTCTCCGGGACAGGGGGCTGTTGAGCAGTTCTTC.

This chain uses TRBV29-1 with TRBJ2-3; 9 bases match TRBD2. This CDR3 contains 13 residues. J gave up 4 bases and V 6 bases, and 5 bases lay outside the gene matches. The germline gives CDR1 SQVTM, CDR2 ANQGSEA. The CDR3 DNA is TGCAGCGTCAATAGCGGGGGCTCAGATACGCAGTATTTT. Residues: CSVNSGGSDTQYF.

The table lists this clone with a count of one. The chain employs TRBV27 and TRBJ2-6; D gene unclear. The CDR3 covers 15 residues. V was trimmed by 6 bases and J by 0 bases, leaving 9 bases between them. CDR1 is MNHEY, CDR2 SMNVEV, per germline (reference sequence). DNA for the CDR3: TGTGCCAGCAGGACCCCTAGCTCTGGGGCCAACGTCCTGACTTTC. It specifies CASRTPSSGANVLTF.

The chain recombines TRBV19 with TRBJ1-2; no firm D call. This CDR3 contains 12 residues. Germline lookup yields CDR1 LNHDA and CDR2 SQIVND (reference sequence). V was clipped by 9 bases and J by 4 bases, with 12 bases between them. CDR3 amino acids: CASRVGGYGYTF. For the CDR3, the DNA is TGTGCCAGCCGAGTAGGAGGCTATGGCTACACCTTC.

CDR3: CASSQVLTGGYSNQPQHF. For the CDR3, the DNA is TGTGCCAGCAGCCAAGTCTTAACAGGGGGTTATAGCAATCAGCCCCAGCATTTT. The chain employs TRBV4-2 and TRBJ1-5, with 8 nucleotides matching TRBD1. Germline CDR1 reads LGHNA; CDR2 reads YNFKEQ. V was pared by 1 base and J by 0 bases, with 8 bases of the junction left unmatched. This CDR3 is 18 amino acids long.

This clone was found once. CDR3 sequence (DNA): TGTGCCAGCAGCCCAGGACAGGGTCGGGTCGGGTACTTC. It specifies CASSPGQGRVGYF. The V call is TRBV7-9, the J call TRBJ2-7, with 8 bases that match TRBD1. The CDR3 has 13 amino acids. Trimming removed 5 bases from V and 12 bases from J; junction bases left unmatched: 12. Germline CDR1 SEHNR, CDR2 FQNEAQ (reference sequence).